This T cell receptor beta chain derives from a study of blood T cell repertoires in COVID-19. Study background: The analysed material was cDNA or gDNA that came from T cells, B-cell-depleted T cells, or PBMCs.

This CDR3 is 13 amino acids long. The V gene's germline CDR1 is LGHNA and CDR2 YSLEER. The trim removed 2 bases at V and 8 bases at J, leaving 2 bases unmatched. In the authors' workflow: The assay estimated nucleated cells by amplifying reference gene primers. This table comes from immunoSEQ multiplex PCR, and its TCRdb copy is limited to in-frame clones, with some not included. That table furnishes V, J and clone size, whereas the DNA furnished D and trimming. This sample has around 60,000 clones; around 77% occur once, and the top ten carry about 20%. This sequence joins TRBV4-3 and TRBJ2-1, with 8 bases fitting TRBD2. The sample was peripheral blood. This receptor was obtained from a man of 80 years or more with active or convalescent COVID-19. CDR3 in amino acids: CASSQPGGHEQFF. In DNA, the CDR3 is TGCGCCAGCAGCCAACCGGGAGGGCATGAGCAGTTCTTC.